The 3 T cell receptor beta chains in this list originate from one sample, sequenced in a study of Ad26.COV2.S vaccination and SARS-CoV-2 variants. Here immunoSEQ multiplex PCR was the method, and the copy in TCRdb shows in-frame clones only, minus some. The sample includes about 480,000 clones, around nine tenths seen only once; the top ten take 9.5% to 15%. Treatment denoted: 15 to 20 received Ad26.COV2.S at low or high dose, single or two shots; about 5 received placebo; per-sample allocation not given. The samples were gathered on day 63 after the first injection of vaccine or placebo. Sequenced material: peripheral blood, taken in a trial of Ad26.COV2.S vaccine versus placebo. These receptors originate from a person aged 18 to 59 who received the Ad26.COV2.S COVID-19 vaccine or a placebo.

This rearrangement joins TRBV5-5 to TRBJ2-7, with D hard to call. The germline CDR1 and CDR2 sequences are SGHKS and YYEKEE (reference sequence). V was shortened by 0 bases and J by 7 bases, with 20 bases between the two germline ends. The CDR3 contains 16 residues. The CDR3 region has the DNA TGTGCCAGCAGCTTGGTATTTACGGCGTCGCCTCGGGAGCAGTACTTC. Residues: CASSLVFTASPREQYF.

The chain employs TRBV11-2 and TRBJ2-5; no clear D gene. The V end was cut by 5 bases, the J end by 4 bases, with 11 bases between. The CDR3 covers 13 residues. Per the germline V gene, CDR1 is SGHAT and CDR2 is FQNNGV. CDR3 bases: TGTGCCAGCAGCCGCGAGTTCCGAGAGACCCAGTACTTC. This encodes CASSREFRETQYF.

This clone was counted once. This chain uses TRBV15 with TRBJ2-2; TRBD2 aligns across 13 bases. The V gene end was trimmed by 2 bases and the J gene end by 4 bases; junction bases not matched to a gene: 16. The CDR3 sequence is 21 residues long. Germline V CDR1 and CDR2: LNHNV, YYDKDF (reference sequence). CDR3 region: CATSRRNLPGLAGPGTGELFF. The CDR3 DNA reads as TGTGCCACCAGCAGACGGAACCTACCGGGACTAGCGGGACCGGGCACCGGGGAGCTGTTTTTT.